Described below is a single T cell receptor beta chain sequence and its context. Its antigen has not been determined. No much larger clonotype is one base removed from it; base qualities were not supplied. The sample's time point, from its label and the paper: after dendritic cell vaccination, including at tumor progression/relapse. Patients were selected on the basis of adequate residual fresh-frozen tumor tissue and more than two years of available survival data. An isocitrate dehydrogenase mutation was not carried by any of the glioblastoma patients, although molecular status was otherwise variable. PBMC were collected before vaccination, two weeks after the third vaccination, and at tumor progression if tumor progression occurred. Genomic DNA was extracted with the Qiagen DNeasy Blood extraction Kit. The data were taken from a study of glioma-infiltrating T cells after dendritic cell vaccination (dated by TCRdb to the mid-2010s). With respect to the entire study: Of the approximately 15 glioblastoma patients in the cohort, all drawn from Phase I and II dendritic cell vaccination trials, 9 were newly diagnosed and 6 had recurrent disease. Survival after dendritic cell vaccination was correlated with TCR sequencing metrics, such as TIL content and the overlap between tumor and blood repertoires. In glioblastoma patients vaccinated with dendritic cells, deep sequencing of TCR beta CDR3 regions served to measure tumor-infiltrating lymphocyte content and to compare repertoires between tumor and blood. Patients received three intradermal dendritic cell vaccine injections at biweekly intervals in the arm below the axilla. To make the vaccine, monocyte-derived dendritic cells were cultured for six to eight days with IL-4 and GM-CSF and then pulsed overnight with autologous tumor lysate. Patients received autologous tumor lysate-pulsed dendritic cell vaccination between about 2003 and 2013.

TCRB CDR3 regions were amplified from about 2 ug genomic DNA, or all available DNA if less, using the immunoSEQ assay. Multiplex PCR used 60 forward primers for TCR V beta segments and 13 reverse primers for J beta segments. To estimate reads per starting template, synthetic control templates were spiked into each sample at limiting dilution. Sequencing produced 87 bp reads on the Illumina HiSeq System. Per the original workflow: PCR and sequencing errors were removed by a nearest neighbor algorithm that merged closely related sequences. TCR overlap was defined as the percentage of unique tumor TCR beta sequences that were also found in the peripheral blood of the same patient. In TCRdb, the immuneACCESS table is reduced to in-frame sequences with V and J assigned. These tables do not hold every clone; where another copy was compared, an unresolved V gene accounts for under half, and the others remain unexplained. The DNA gave D and trimming, while V, J and clone size come from that table. The sample profile shows about 100,000 clones; 80% of them were found once. 5.4% of the sample comes from the top ten.

The study at large found these results: The three-group TCR overlap response model was characterized as speculative, and prospective validation of the model was stated to be required. No direct relationship between TCR clonality and survival was found, suggesting a diverse polyclonal response may matter. The cohort was small and heterogeneous, only a few patients had full blood and tumor sets, and even fewer had initial-recurrent tumor pairs. Longer time to progression and overall survival after dendritic cell vaccination were predicted by higher estimated pretreatment TIL content.

From the cysteine up to the phenylalanine, the CDR3 has a length of 13 residues. CDR3 DNA only is kept here, 39 bases in frame from base 1. V loses 3 bases at its end and J loses 4 bases; junction bases beyond the gene matches: 1. The CDR1 and CDR2 encoded by the germline V gene are MDHEN and SYDVKM. The chain is encoded by TRBV28 joined to TRBJ2-7; 9 bases in the middle match TRBD2. This material consisted of blood, taken after dendritic cell vaccination. This clonotype was sampled from a human donor with glioblastoma. The DNA is as follows: TGTGCCAGCAGTTTCACTAGCGGGTACGAGCAGTACTTC. Translated, it reads CASSFTSGYEQYF.